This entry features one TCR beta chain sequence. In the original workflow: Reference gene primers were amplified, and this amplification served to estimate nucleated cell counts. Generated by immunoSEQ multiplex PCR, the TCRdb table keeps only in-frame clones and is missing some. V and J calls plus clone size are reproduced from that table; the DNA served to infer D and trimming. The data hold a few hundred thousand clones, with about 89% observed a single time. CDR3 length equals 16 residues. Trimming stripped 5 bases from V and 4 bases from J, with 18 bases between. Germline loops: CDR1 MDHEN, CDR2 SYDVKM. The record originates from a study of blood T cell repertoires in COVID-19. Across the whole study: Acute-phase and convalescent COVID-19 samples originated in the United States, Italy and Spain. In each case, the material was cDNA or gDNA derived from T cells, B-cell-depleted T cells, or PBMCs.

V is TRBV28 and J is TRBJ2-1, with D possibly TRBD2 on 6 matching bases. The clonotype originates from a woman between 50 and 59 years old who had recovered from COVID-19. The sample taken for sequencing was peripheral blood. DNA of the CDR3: TGTGCCAGCAGTCCCCCCCAGGGAGGTGGATACAATGAGCAGTTCTTC. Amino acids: CASSPPQGGGYNEQFF.